This is a list of T cell receptor beta chains from one sample in a study of T-cell reconstitution after alpha-beta-depleted transplantation in children. TCRdb passed the PCR reads through MiXCR, listing each CDR3 protein once. This sample yields 330,000 or so distinct CDR3 sequences, of which roughly 9.1% are seen a single time; just under 7.5% belongs to the top ten. Sequenced material: PBMCs, taken before TCRalphabeta/CD19-depleted stem cell transplant. The receptor set was obtained from a boy younger than two with acute myeloid leukemia, due to receive a stem cell transplant. Both conserved end residues are part of each CDR3. A D gene is named only where the DNA matches it firmly. The size of a clone is reported for some rows only, either as once, few or many, or as a class for expanded clones.

V	size	D	J	DNA	CDR3
TRBV29-1	many	-	TRBJ2-2	TGCAGCGTTGAGCGACAGGGAGGAACCGGGGAGCTGTTTTTT	CSVERQGGTGELFF
TRBV24-1	-	TRBD1	TRBJ2-2	TGTGGGGCCAGTGATCTCCTGGGACAGGGGTACACCGGGGAGCTGTTTTTT	CGASDLLGQGYTGELFF
TRBV20-1	many	-	TRBJ2-5	TGCAGTGCTAGAGGGAGGGGGGCCCAAGAGACCCAGTACTTC	CSARGRGAQETQYF
TRBV7-3	many	-	TRBJ2-2	TGTGCCAGCAGCCCCTTTGGGGCGAGTGAGCTGTTTTTT	CASSPFGASELFF
TRBV7-2	-	TRBD1	TRBJ1-2	TGTGCCAGCAGCTTAGGGACAGGGGTGGGCTATGGCTACACCTTC	CASSLGTGVGYGYTF
TRBV7-9	few	-	TRBJ2-7	TGTGCCAGCAGCCCAAAACGGGGCTACGAGCAGTACTTC	CASSPKRGYEQYF
TRBV4-2	few	-	TRBJ2-5	TGTGCCAGCAGCCAAGAGAGCCCCTCGGGGACCCAGTACTTC	CASSQESPSGTQYF
TRBV28	once	TRBD1	TRBJ2-5	TGTGCCAGCAGTTTGCCTACAGGGGCCGCCACGACCCAGTACTTC	CASSLPTGAATTQYF
TRBV11-2	-	TRBD1	TRBJ1-2	TGTGCCAGCAGCTTAGACCCCCATCCCGGGACAGGGAACTATGGCTACACCTTC	CASSLDPHPGTGNYGYTF
TRBV15	many	-	TRBJ2-7	TGTGCCACCAGCAGAGAGGGGGCGGCGTTAGATGAGCAGTACTTC	CATSREGAALDEQYF
TRBV28	once	TRBD2	TRBJ2-1	TGTTCCAGCAGCCTCAGCGGGGGGGAGAAGTTCTTC	CSSSLSGGEKFF
TRBV3-1	many	-	TRBJ1-6	TGTGCCAGCAGCCAAGAAGGGGACTCCAATTCACCCCTCCACTTT	CASSQEGDSNSPLHF
TRBV6-5	many	-	TRBJ2-7	TGTGCCAGCAGCCCGGGCCATCTCGAGCAGTACTTC	CASSPGHLEQYF
TRBV9	-	TRBD1	TRBJ2-7	TGTGCCAGCAGCGCCCAGGGGGCAGAGTACGAGCAGTACTTC	CASSAQGAEYEQYF
TRBV28	many	-	TRBJ2-7	TGTGCCAGCAGTTCACTCGACAGACCCTCCTACGAGCAGTACTTC	CASSSLDRPSYEQYF
TRBV20-1	-	-	TRBJ2-4	TGCAGTGCTAGAGACCCGTGGGCGATTGGGGCCAAAAACATTCAGTACTTC	CSARDPWAIGAKNIQYF
TRBV28	many	-	TRBJ1-6	TGTGCCAGCAGGCCAACGAATTCACCCCTCCACTTT	CASRPTNSPLHF
TRBV29-1	many	-	TRBJ1-2	TGCAGCGTTGAAGATGACAGATACTACTATGGCTACACCTTC	CSVEDDRYYYGYTF
TRBV5-5	-	-	TRBJ2-7	TGTGCCAGCAGCTGGGAGGAGGAGGGCTACGAGCAGTACTTC	CASSWEEEGYEQYF
TRBV12-3/TRBV12-4	many	-	TRBJ1-4	TGTGCCAGCAGTCCAGGGTATAATGAAAAACTGTTTTTT	CASSPGYNEKLFF
TRBV14	many	-	TRBJ1-1	TGTGCCAGCAGCCGGCAACACATTACGGAGGGAATGGAAGCTTTCTTT	CASSRQHITEGMEAFF
TRBV20-1	-	-	TRBJ2-3	TGCAGTGCTAGAGATTACAGGGGAGGAGATACGCAGTATTTT	CSARDYRGGDTQYF
TRBV11-1	many	-	TRBJ2-5	TGTGCCAGCAGCTCCGGGACTCCACAAGAGACCCAGTACTTC	CASSSGTPQETQYF
TRBV29-1	many	TRBD2	TRBJ2-3	TGCAGCGTTGCCTTCTGGTGGCGGGGGGGGACAGATACGCAGTATTTT	CSVAFWWRGGTDTQYF
TRBV12-3/TRBV12-4	many	-	TRBJ1-6	TGTGCCAGCAGTTTCGGGCGGGGACTGAGGGTTTCACCCCTCCACTTT	CASSFGRGLRVSPLHF
TRBV11-2	-	-	TRBJ2-5	TGTGCCAGCAGCTTAGATTCGGTTGCGGCACAAGAGACCCAGTACTTC	CASSLDSVAAQETQYF
TRBV20-1	few	-	TRBJ2-7	TGCAGTGCTAGACGCTACGAGCAGTACTTC	CSARRYEQYF
TRBV4-2	many	-	TRBJ2-7	TGTGCCAGCAGCCAAGATCCGAGCAGGGGATACGAGCAGTACTTC	CASSQDPSRGYEQYF
TRBV21-1	many	-	TRBJ1-5	TGTGCCAGCAGCAAAGTCGGAGGGTATAGCAATCAGCCCCAGCATTTT	CASSKVGGYSNQPQHF
TRBV12-3/TRBV12-4	many	-	TRBJ2-7	TGTGCCAGCAGCCGACTGGGGACCGTGGAGCAGTACTTC	CASSRLGTVEQYF
TRBV7-3	many	TRBD2	TRBJ2-2	TGTGCCAGCAGCTTAACAGCGGGAGCTGGACGGGGGGAGCTGTTTTTT	CASSLTAGAGRGELFF
TRBV5-1	many	TRBD1	TRBJ2-3	TGCGCCAGCAGCTTTGACAGGGTTAGAGGCGCAGATACGCAGTATTTT	CASSFDRVRGADTQYF
TRBV5-1	many	TRBD1	TRBJ2-2	TGCGCCAGCAGCGGGGGACAGGGGGAGCTGTTTTTT	CASSGGQGELFF
TRBV6-5	many	-	TRBJ2-7	TGTGCCAGCAGTTACGGGACGGACGAGCAGTACTTC	CASSYGTDEQYF
TRBV7-3	many	-	TRBJ2-7	TGTGCCAGCAGCGAAAGCCCCTCAAGCTCCTACGAGCAGTACTTC	CASSESPSSSYEQYF
TRBV5-1	-	TRBD2	TRBJ2-2	TGCGCCAGCAGCCCACGCCCCCTAGCGGGGGGGCGCACCGGGGAGCTGTTTTTT	CASSPRPLAGGRTGELFF
TRBV11-3	-	TRBD2	TRBJ2-7	TGTGCCAGCAGCTTAGGGACTAGCCCATACTTC	CASSLGTSPYF
TRBV29-1	many	-	TRBJ2-3	TGCAGCGTCGGCCCGACTAGCACAGATACGCAGTATTTT	CSVGPTSTDTQYF
TRBV5-1	many	-	TRBJ1-6	TGCGCCAGCAGCCGTATATCAGGGGAATCACCCCTCCACTTT	CASSRISGESPLHF
TRBV10-2	-	TRBD2	TRBJ2-1	TGCGCCAGCAGTTTAAAGCTAGCGGGTACTATTGAGCAGTTCTTC	CASSLKLAGTIEQFF
TRBV4-2	-	-	TRBJ2-7	TGTGCCAGCAGCCAAGATCGGACTTCCTACGAGCAGTACTTC	CASSQDRTSYEQYF
TRBV10-3	few	TRBD2	TRBJ2-2	TGTGCCATCAGTGACCCGGGACTAGCGGAGAGGAACACCGGGGAGCTGTTTTTT	CAISDPGLAERNTGELFF
TRBV20-1	-	-	TRBJ2-1	TGCAGTGCGACACCGTACAATGAGCAGTTCTTC	CSATPYNEQFF
TRBV13	-	-	TRBJ2-1	TGTGCCAGCAGCTTACGACGGACCGAGCATTTCTTC	CASSLRRTEHFF
TRBV5-1	many	TRBD1	TRBJ2-7	TGCGCCAGCAGCGATCCCCGGACAGGGGGCTACGAGCAGTACTTC	CASSDPRTGGYEQYF
TRBV28	many	-	TRBJ2-3	TGTGCCAGCAGTTTCTTTCCGGGACTTAGCACAGATACGCAGTATTTT	CASSFFPGLSTDTQYF
TRBV6-1	many	-	TRBJ2-5	TGTGCCAGCACCCTCAGGGGGGATCAAGAGACCCAGTACTTC	CASTLRGDQETQYF
TRBV2	many	-	TRBJ1-1	TGTGCCAGCAGTGAAGCGACGGCCAGGGTGAACACTGAAGCTTTCTTT	CASSEATARVNTEAFF